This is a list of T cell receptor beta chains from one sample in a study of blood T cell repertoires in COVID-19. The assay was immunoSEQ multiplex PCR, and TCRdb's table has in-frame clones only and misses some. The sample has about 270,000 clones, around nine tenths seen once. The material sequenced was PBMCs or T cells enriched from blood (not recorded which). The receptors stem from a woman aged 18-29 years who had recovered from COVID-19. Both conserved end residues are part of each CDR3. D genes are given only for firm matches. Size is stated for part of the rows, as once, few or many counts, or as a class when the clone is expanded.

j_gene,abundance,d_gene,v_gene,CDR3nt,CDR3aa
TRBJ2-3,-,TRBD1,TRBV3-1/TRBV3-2,TGTGCCAGCAGCCTCTGGACAGGGGGCACAGATACGCAGTATTTT,CASSLWTGGTDTQYF
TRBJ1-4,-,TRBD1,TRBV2,TGTGCCAGCAGTGACAGGGGGCTTGAAAAACTGTTTTTT,CASSDRGLEKLFF
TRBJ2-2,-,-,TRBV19,TGTGCCAGTAGTTTGGGCATCCTGGGCGGGGAGCTGTTTTTT,CASSLGILGGELFF
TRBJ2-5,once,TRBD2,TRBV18,TGTGCCAGCTCACCATCTACTCCGGGGACGGGAGGGGAGACCCAGTACTTC,CASSPSTPGTGGETQYF
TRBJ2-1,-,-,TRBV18,TGTGCCAGCTCACCACCAGGTCTAGATGATGAGCAGTTCTTC,CASSPPGLDDEQFF
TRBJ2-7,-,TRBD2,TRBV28,TGTGCCAGCAGTCCACCGACTAGCGGGAGATCCTACGAGCAGTACTTC,CASSPPTSGRSYEQYF
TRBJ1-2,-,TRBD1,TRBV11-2,TGTGCCAGCAGCATGACAGGGGCCAACTATGGCTACACCTTC,CASSMTGANYGYTF
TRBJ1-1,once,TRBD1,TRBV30,TGTGCCTGGAGCGGAGCAGGGGGGACTGAAGCTTTCTTT,CAWSGAGGTEAFF
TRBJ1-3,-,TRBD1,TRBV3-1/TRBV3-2,TGTGCCAGCAGCCAAGGGTGGAGGGGACAGTCAAACACCATATATTTT,CASSQGWRGQSNTIYF
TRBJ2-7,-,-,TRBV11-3,TGTGCCAGCGGGGCGTTACCCTACGAGCAGTACTTC,CASGALPYEQYF
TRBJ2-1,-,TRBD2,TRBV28,TGTGCCAGCAGTTATCAGCCGGGACTAGCTTACAATGAGCAGTTCTTC,CASSYQPGLAYNEQFF
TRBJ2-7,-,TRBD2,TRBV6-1,TGTGCCAGCAGTGAAGGAGCGGGGGGCCAATACGAGCAGTACTTC,CASSEGAGGQYEQYF
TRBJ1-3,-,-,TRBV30,TGTGCCTGGAGTGTTGGCCGCTTCTCTGGAAACACCATATATTTT,CAWSVGRFSGNTIYF
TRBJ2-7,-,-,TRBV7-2,TGTGCCAGCAGCTTTTCGAATGGAGGGGTCTACGAGCAGTACTTC,CASSFSNGGVYEQYF
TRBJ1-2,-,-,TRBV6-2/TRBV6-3,TGTGCCAGCAGCCCCGAAACGGACTATGGCTACACCTTC,CASSPETDYGYTF
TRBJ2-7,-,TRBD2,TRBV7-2,TGTGCCAGCAGCTTACTCGGACTAGCGAACGAGCAGTACTTC,CASSLLGLANEQYF
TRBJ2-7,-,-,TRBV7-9,TGTGCCAGCAGCCGGCGTGGACAGACATCCTACGAGCAGTACTTC,CASSRRGQTSYEQYF
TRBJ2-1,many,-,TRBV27,TGTGCCAGCAGCACTGCCCCCTGGAATGAGCAGTTCTTC,CASSTAPWNEQFF
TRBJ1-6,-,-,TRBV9,TGTGCCAGCAGCGCGGGACAAAGAAATTCACCCCTCCACTTT,CASSAGQRNSPLHF
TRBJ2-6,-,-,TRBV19,TGTGCCAGTAGCCTCGGGAAGACCCTTGGACCATCTGGGGCCAACGTCCTGACTTTC,CASSLGKTLGPSGANVLTF
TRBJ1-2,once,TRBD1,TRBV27,TGTGCCAGCAGCCAGGGGGGATGGGGCTACACCTTC,CASSQGGWGYTF
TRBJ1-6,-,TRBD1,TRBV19,TGTGCCAGTAGATTCGGACAGGGACACGATTCACCCCTCCACTTT,CASRFGQGHDSPLHF
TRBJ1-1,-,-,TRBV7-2,TGTGCCAGCAGCTTACAGGGAAGCACTGAAGCTTTCTTT,CASSLQGSTEAFF
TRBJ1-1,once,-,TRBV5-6,TGTGCCAGCAGCTTGCAGTACACTGAAGCTTTCTTT,CASSLQYTEAFF
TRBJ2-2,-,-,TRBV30,TGTGCCTCCATATTGACTAGTCGGGGAGGGGAGCTGTTTTTT,CASILTSRGGELFF
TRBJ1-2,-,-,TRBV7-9,TGTGCCAGCAGCCACTACGCCAGGGATCCAATTTATGGCTACACCTTC,CASSHYARDPIYGYTF
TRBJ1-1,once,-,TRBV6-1,TGTGCCAGCAGTGAATTCAGAAACACTGAAGCTTTCTTT,CASSEFRNTEAFF
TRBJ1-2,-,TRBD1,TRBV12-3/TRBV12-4,TGTGCCAGCAGTTGGACAGGGGGCTATGGCTACACCTTC,CASSWTGGYGYTF
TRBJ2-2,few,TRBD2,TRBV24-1,TGTGCCACCAGTGATTTCGGGAGGTTAGACACCGGGGAGCTGTTTTTT,CATSDFGRLDTGELFF
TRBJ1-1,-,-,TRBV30,TGTGCCTGGGCAGGACAGCCCAACACTGAAGCTTTCTTT,CAWAGQPNTEAFF
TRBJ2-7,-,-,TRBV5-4,TGTGCCAGCAGGAAGGACAGAGCCTACGAGCAGTACTTC,CASRKDRAYEQYF
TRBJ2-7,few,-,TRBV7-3,TGTGCCAGCAGCTTAAACCAGGGATTGGGCGAGCAGTACTTC,CASSLNQGLGEQYF
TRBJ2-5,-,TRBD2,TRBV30,TGTGCCTGGAGTGTTGCTAGCGGGAGCGGGGAGACCCAGTACTTC,CAWSVASGSGETQYF
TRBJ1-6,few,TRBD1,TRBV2,TGTGCCAGCAGTCCCCGGGACAGGGGTTATAATTCACCCCTCCACTTT,CASSPRDRGYNSPLHF
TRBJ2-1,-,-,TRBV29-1,TGCAGCGTTCTTGGCGGGATTTACAATGAGCAGTTCTTC,CSVLGGIYNEQFF
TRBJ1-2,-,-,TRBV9,TGTGCCAGCAGCGTAGACGGGAGCGGGACAAACTATGGCTACACCTTC,CASSVDGSGTNYGYTF
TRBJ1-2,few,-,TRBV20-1,TGCAGTGCTAGTGATGGGGCTGGCTACACCTTC,CSASDGAGYTF
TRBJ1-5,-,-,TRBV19,TGTGCCAGTAGTACAACCCTCGGACATCGCAATCAGCCCCAGCATTTT,CASSTTLGHRNQPQHF
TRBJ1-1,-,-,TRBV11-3,TGTGCCAGCAGCTTAGTTTCATGGCCTGCCAATCTCCTTGCTTTCTTT,CASSLVSWPANLLAFF
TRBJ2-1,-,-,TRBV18,TGTGCCAGCTCACCGACAAACGTGCAGTTCTTC,CASSPTNVQFF
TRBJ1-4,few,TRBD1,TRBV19,TGTGCCAGTAGTATAATCCGGGACAGGGGAATTGAAAAACTGTTTTTT,CASSIIRDRGIEKLFF
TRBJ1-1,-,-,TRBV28,TGTGCCAGCAGTTTCTCACAGGGCTCGCGGAACACTGAAGCTTTCTTT,CASSFSQGSRNTEAFF
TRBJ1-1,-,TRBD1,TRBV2,TGTGCCACGACAGGGGAAGCGACTGAAGCTTTCTTT,CATTGEATEAFF
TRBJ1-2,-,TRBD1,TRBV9,TGTGCCAGCAGCGTAGACCTCGGGACAGGGGTTGGCTACACCTTC,CASSVDLGTGVGYTF
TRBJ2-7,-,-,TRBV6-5,TGTGCCAGCAGCTACAGAACGGGGGGCACATTCTACGAGCAGTACTTC,CASSYRTGGTFYEQYF
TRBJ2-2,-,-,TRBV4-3,TGCGCCAGCAGCCACACTCCTCGGGCGGGCCCGGGCACCGGGGAGCTGTTTTTT,CASSHTPRAGPGTGELFF
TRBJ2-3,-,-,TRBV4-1,TGCGCCAGCAGCCAAGATTTTCGCGGACGGGGTCACGATACGCAGTATTTT,CASSQDFRGRGHDTQYF
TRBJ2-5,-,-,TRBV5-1,TGCGCCAGCAGCTGGGGGCTAGCGGACCAAGAGACCCAGTACTTC,CASSWGLADQETQYF
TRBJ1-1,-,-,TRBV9,TGTGCCAGCAGCACGGCAGGGGATACTGAAGCTTTCTTT,CASSTAGDTEAFF
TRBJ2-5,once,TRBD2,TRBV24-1,TGTGCCACCAGTGATAGCGGGGGGACGTACTTC,CATSDSGGTYF
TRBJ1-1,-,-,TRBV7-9,TGTGCCAGCAGCTTAGGAACGAGGGAAAACACTGAAGCTTTCTTT,CASSLGTRENTEAFF
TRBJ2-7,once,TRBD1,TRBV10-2,TGCGCCACGAGGACAGGGCAACCCTACGAGCAGTACTTC,CATRTGQPYEQYF
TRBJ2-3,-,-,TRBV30,TGTGCCTGGAGTAGGAAGGGTCCTGTTAGGGGTACGCAGTATTTT,CAWSRKGPVRGTQYF
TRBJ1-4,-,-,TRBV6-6,TGTGCCAGCAGTAACAGGGAGGGAAGGGAAAAACTGTTTTTT,CASSNREGREKLFF
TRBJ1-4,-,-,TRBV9,TGTGCCAGCAGCGTAGGTTTGGGCCCCAGTCGGGAAAAACTGTTTTTT,CASSVGLGPSREKLFF